Shown below are 26 T cell receptor beta chains from a single sample sequenced in a study of shared clonotypes between healthy human individuals. The assay was immunoSEQ multiplex PCR, and TCRdb's table has in-frame clones only and misses some. The repertoire holds about 2 million clones, with about 95% as singletons. The naive CD8 population came from CD45RO-negative cells selected for CCR7, without terminally differentiated effector memory CD45RA+ cells. Sequencing was done on a sample of naive CD8+ T cells sorted from blood. The receptors derive from a man aged 18 to 30 in good health.

This clone was counted a single time. A single base separates this from a much larger clone, so it may be a read error. The rearrangement uses TRBV4-1 and TRBJ2-7; D call uncertain. The V gene lost 1 base and the J gene lost 6 bases, with 4 bases spanning the gap. The CDR3 is 11 amino acids. Germline V lookup: CDR1 MGHRA, CDR2 YSYEKL. In DNA form, the CDR3 reads TGCGCCAGCAGCCAAGGGTTCGAGCAGTACTTC. Protein: CASSQGFEQYF.

This rearrangement joins TRBV27 to TRBJ2-1, with 9 positions matching TRBD2. This CDR3 region has 16 residues. Per germline, CDR1 MNHEY and CDR2 SMNVEV (reference sequence). V gave up 5 bases and J gave up 6 bases; unmatched junction bases: 11. CDR3 in DNA: TGTGCCAGCAGTGCTTCTGCGGGGGGGGTCCTCAATGAGCAGTTCTTC. It is translated as CASSASAGGVLNEQFF.

The J gene is TRBJ2-1, the V gene TRBV5-1; no reliable D call. With 0 bases removed from V and 6 bases from J, the gap between germline ends came to 7 bases. This CDR3 is 13 amino acids long. Germline loops: CDR1 SGHRS, CDR2 YFSETQ. CDR3: CASSLVSSNEQFF. The DNA for the CDR3 is TGCGCCAGCAGCTTGGTAAGCAGCAATGAGCAGTTCTTC. Using reference TRBV5-1 and TRBJ2-1 for the parts outside the CDR3, the full variable domain is KAGVTQTPRYLIKTRGQQVTLSCSPISGHRSVSWYQQTPGQGLQFLFEYFSETQRNKGNFPGRFSGRQFSNSRSEMNVSTLELGDSALYLCASSLVSSNEQFFGPGTRLTVL.

This clone was counted once. The chain employs TRBV10-3 and TRBJ1-1; possibly TRBD1 for D (5 bases). This CDR3 region has 16 residues. Trimming left V 0 bases short and J 0 bases short, with 11 bases between. Germline V CDR1 and CDR2: ENHRY, SYGVKD. In nucleotides, the CDR3 is TGTGCCATCAGTGAGTCTTGGATACAGGTGAACACTGAAGCTTTCTTT. It codes for CAISESWIQVNTEAFF.

This sequence joins TRBV6-5 and TRBJ2-7; 7 positions match TRBD2. Trimming cost V 4 bases and J 0 bases; bases outside gene matches: 3. The CDR3 consists of 14 residues. In germline, CDR1 is MNHEY, CDR2 SVGAGI. The CDR3: CASSSSSGSYEQYF. CDR3 sequence (DNA): TGTGCCAGCAGTTCCTCTAGCGGCTCCTACGAGCAGTACTTC.

This chain uses TRBV7-9 with TRBJ2-1; possibly TRBD2 for D (5 bases). This CDR3 comprises 13 residues. Germline V CDR1 and CDR2: SEHNR, FQNEAQ (reference sequence). The V gene lost 4 bases and the J gene lost 10 bases, with 14 bases spanning the gap. The CDR3 loop reads CASSSTLAWEQFF. CDR3 in DNA: TGTGCCAGCAGCTCCACTCTAGCTTGGGAGCAGTTCTTC.

The rearrangement links TRBV4-3 to TRBJ2-1; D not resolved. Germline CDR1 and CDR2: LGHNA and YSLEER. V gave up 0 bases and J gave up 3 bases, with 9 bases separating them. CDR3 length: 15 amino acids. The CDR3 bases are TGCGCCAGCAGCCAAGATTCTGGGCACTACAATGAGCAGTTCTTC. Translation: CASSQDSGHYNEQFF.

A remark on this clone: Other DNA sequences in this specimen translate into the identical CDR3. The chain uses TRBV9 and TRBJ2-3; D remains ambiguous. Trimming removed 4 bases from V and 0 bases from J, with 9 bases in between. Germline assignment: CDR1 SGDLS and CDR2 YYNGEE. The CDR3 is 14 residues long. CDR3 residues: CASSSSGSTDTQYF. Written as DNA, the CDR3 is TGTGCCAGCAGCTCCTCTGGGAGCACAGATACGCAGTATTTT.

The CDR3 is CASSLGWTGVGYGYTF. CDR3 in DNA: TGTGCCAGCAGCTTGGGGTGGACAGGGGTCGGCTATGGCTACACCTTC. The rearrangement uses TRBV5-6 and TRBJ1-2; 9 bases line up with TRBD1. This CDR3 spans 16 amino acids. Germline CDR1 and CDR2: SGHDT and YYEEEE. V trimming: 0 bases; J trimming: 4 bases; junction bases outside the gene matches: 7.

J is TRBJ2-5 and V is TRBV28, with D perhaps assigned TRBD1 or TRBD2 (5 bases each). The CDR3 length is 13 residues. V shed 5 bases and J shed 5 bases, with 12 bases lying between them. Germline CDR1 reads MDHEN; CDR2 reads SYDVKM. The CDR3 region has the DNA TGTGCCAGCAGTCCTGTGGGGGAGGAGACCCAGTACTTC. Translating it yields CASSPVGEETQYF.

The CDR3 protein is CASMGGGSNQPQHF. In DNA, the CDR3 is TGTGCCAGTATGGGAGGGGGGAGCAATCAGCCCCAGCATTTT. V is TRBV19 and J is TRBJ1-5; possibly TRBD1 for D (6 bases). The V gene lost 7 bases and the J gene lost 1 base, with 11 bases spanning the gap. The CDR3 has 14 residues. Per germline, CDR1 LNHDA and CDR2 SQIVND (reference sequence).

CDR3 nucleotides: TGTGCCAGCAGTTTTGGAGGTACAACTAATGAAAAACTGTTTTTT. Translated: CASSFGGTTNEKLFF. V and J are TRBV27 and TRBJ1-4, with no clear D. The V gene lost 3 bases and the J gene lost 0 bases, with 8 bases spanning the gap. Germline V gene sequence: CDR1 MNHEY, CDR2 SMNVEV (reference sequence). There are 15 residues in the CDR3.

The chain is built from TRBV4-1 and TRBJ2-3; possibly TRBD1 or TRBD2 for D (5 bases each). Looked up from germline, CDR1 is MGHRA and CDR2 is YSYEKL. Trimming stripped 1 base from V and 3 bases from J, with 14 bases between. The length of the CDR3 is 16 residues. Written as DNA, the CDR3 is TGCGCCAGCAGCCAAGGCAGGGCGGGTTGGACAGATACGCAGTATTTT. It translates to CASSQGRAGWTDTQYF.

This chain connects TRBV5-5 to TRBJ2-7; the match to TRBD2 covers 10 bases. Per germline, CDR1 SGHKS and CDR2 YYEKEE (reference sequence). With V trimmed by 4 bases and J by 3 bases, 7 bases remained unmatched. There are 15 residues in the CDR3. In DNA form, the CDR3 reads TGTGCCAGCAGCCCTGGACTAGCGGTAATCTACGAGCAGTACTTC. It yields the protein CASSPGLAVIYEQYF.

The chain carries TRBV25-1 and TRBJ1-6; the match to TRBD1 covers 10 bases. The CDR3 length is 16 residues. Germline V gene data show CDR1 as MGHDK and CDR2 as SYGVNS. Trimming at V came to 1 base and at J to 6 bases, leaving 3 bases not matched to a gene. The CDR3 region is CASSESTGGLNSPLHF. Here the CDR3 DNA reads TGTGCCAGCAGTGAATCGACAGGGGGCCTTAATTCACCCCTCCACTTT.

The chain combines TRBV7-9 with TRBJ2-7, with 10 bases lining up with TRBD1. From germline, CDR1 is SEHNR and CDR2 FQNEAQ (reference sequence). Trimming took 1 base from V and 7 from J; bases not matched to a gene: 7. CDR3 size: 15 residues. CDR3 sequence (DNA): TGTGCCAGCAGCTTAGGCGGACAGGGGGTCGGGGAGCAGTACTTC. It specifies CASSLGGQGVGEQYF. Using reference TRBV7-9 and TRBJ2-7 for the parts outside the CDR3, the full variable domain is DTGVSQNPRHKITKRGQNVTFRCDPISEHNRLYWYRQTLGQGPEFLTYFQNEAQLEKSRLLSDRFSAERPKGSFSTLEIQRTEQGDSAMYLCASSLGGQGVGEQYFGPGTRLTVT.

The V call is TRBV12-2, the J call TRBJ2-7; TRBD1, the table's D call, was not compared with the DNA. TRBV12-2 is listed as a pseudogene. The CDR3 runs to 18 residues. This CDR3 is CASRSKGHRVEGTYEQYF. CDR3 coding DNA: TGTGCAAGTCGCTCGAAAGGGCACAGGGTAGAGGGGACCTACGAGCAGTACTTC.

The CDR3 loop reads CATSEAGTEGEQYF. CDR3 DNA: TGTGCCACCAGCGAGGCTGGGACCGAGGGGGAGCAGTACTTC. The chain couples TRBV15 to TRBJ2-7; D possibly matches TRBD1 or TRBD2 (5 bases each). Germline assignment: CDR1 LNHNV and CDR2 YYDKDF (reference sequence). Trimming pared 5 bases from V and 7 bases from J, leaving 18 bases between. The CDR3 runs to 14 residues.

V usage is TRBV27 and J usage is TRBJ2-7, with D perhaps matching TRBD2 (6 bases). CDR1 MNHEY and CDR2 SMNVEV come from the germline V gene (reference sequence). The CDR3 runs 16 residues. Trimming cost V 4 bases and J 0 bases, with 16 bases left between them. For the CDR3, the DNA is TGTGCCAGCAGTTCCGACACTAGCCCTGTCTCCTACGAGCAGTACTTC. It translates to CASSSDTSPVSYEQYF.

On this clone: The same CDR3 arises from other DNA sequences in this sample as well. The J gene is TRBJ2-2, the V gene TRBV6-5, with D possibly matching TRBD1 (5 bases). The germline CDR1 and CDR2 sequences are MNHEY and SVGAGI. Trimming stripped 2 bases from V and 1 base from J, with 8 bases between. CDR3 length equals 15 residues. CDR3 coding DNA: TGTGCCAGCAGTTACGGGCAGGGGAACACCGGGGAGCTGTTTTTT. Translating gives CASSYGQGNTGELFF.

The V and J genes are TRBV7-3 and TRBJ2-5; TRBD2 is a possible D gene (6 bases). The CDR3 length is 13 residues. V was cut by 5 bases and J by 3 bases, with 10 bases left in between. In germline, CDR1 is SGHTA, CDR2 FQGTGA. The DNA of the CDR3 is TGTGCCAGCAGCCCCTGGGGGGAAGAGACCCAGTACTTC. Translated: CASSPWGEETQYF. Together with reference TRBV7-3 and TRBJ2-5, the CDR3 gives the full variable domain: GAGVSQTPSNKVTEKGKYVELRCDPISGHTALYWYRQSLGQGPEFLIYFQGTGAADDSGLPNDRFFAVRPEGSVSTLKIQRTERGDSAVYLCASSPWGEETQYFGPGTRLLVL.

The CDR3 DNA reads TGTGCCAGCACCTACGGGGGATCCACCTACGAGCAGTACTTC. Amino acids: CASTYGGSTYEQYF. J is TRBJ2-7 and V is TRBV6-6, with a possible D match to TRBD2 (6 bases). CDR1 is MNHNY, CDR2 SVGAGI, per germline (reference sequence). V lost 7 bases, J lost 2 bases, and 15 bases lay in between. The CDR3 runs 14 residues.

This sequence joins TRBV10-3 and TRBJ2-7, with 11 bases that match TRBD1. There are 15 residues in the CDR3. The trim removed 4 bases at V and 0 bases at J, leaving 2 bases unmatched. The germline V gene has CDR1 ENHRY and CDR2 SYGVKD. The CDR3 spells CAISGTGGHSYEQYF. CDR3 DNA: TGTGCCATCAGTGGGACAGGGGGCCACTCCTACGAGCAGTACTTC.

The rearrangement joins TRBV30 to TRBJ1-5, with D perhaps TRBD1 (6 bases). This CDR3 region has 12 residues. Trimming pared 7 bases from V and 3 bases from J, leaving 10 bases between. Germline CDR1 and CDR2: GTSNPN and SVGIG (reference sequence). Written as DNA, the CDR3 is TGTGCCTCCGGGGGCGCCAATCAGCCCCAGCATTTT. It specifies CASGGANQPQHF.

The CDR3 DNA follows: TGCAGCGTTGAAGGACTAGCGGGATATCCCTTCGATGAGCAGTTCTTC. This translates into CSVEGLAGYPFDEQFF. The chain recombines TRBV29-1 with TRBJ2-1, with 11 bases aligning to TRBD2. The CDR3 spans 16 residues. The J segment lost 8 bases and the V segment lost 1 base, leaving 10 bases of the junction unmatched. In germline, CDR1 is SQVTM, CDR2 ANQGSEA.

The rearrangement joins TRBV4-3 to TRBJ2-7; D possibly corresponds to TRBD1 (5 bases). In germline, CDR1 is LGHNA, CDR2 YSLEER. Trimming pared 2 bases from V and 3 bases from J, leaving 8 bases between. This CDR3 comprises 13 residues. For the CDR3, the DNA is TGCGCCAGCAGCCAAAGCAGGGACTACGAGCAGTACTTC. Encoded protein: CASSQSRDYEQYF.